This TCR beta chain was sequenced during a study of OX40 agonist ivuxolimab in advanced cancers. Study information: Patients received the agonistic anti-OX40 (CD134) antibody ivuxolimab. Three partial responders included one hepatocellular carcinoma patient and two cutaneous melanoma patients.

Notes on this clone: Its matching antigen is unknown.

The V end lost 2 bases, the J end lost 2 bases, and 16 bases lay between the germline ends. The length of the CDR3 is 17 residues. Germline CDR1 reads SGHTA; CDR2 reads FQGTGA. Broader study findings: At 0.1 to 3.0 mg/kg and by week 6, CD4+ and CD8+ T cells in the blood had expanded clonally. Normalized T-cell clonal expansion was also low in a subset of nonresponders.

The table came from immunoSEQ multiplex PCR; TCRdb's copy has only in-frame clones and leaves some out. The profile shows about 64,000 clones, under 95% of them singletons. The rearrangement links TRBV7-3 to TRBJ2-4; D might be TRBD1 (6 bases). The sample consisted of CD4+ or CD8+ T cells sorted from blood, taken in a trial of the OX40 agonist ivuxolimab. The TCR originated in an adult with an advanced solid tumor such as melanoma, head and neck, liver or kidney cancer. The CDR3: CASSLARQGWTKNIQYF. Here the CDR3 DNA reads TGTGCCAGCAGCTTAGCCCGGCAGGGGTGGACCAAAAACATTCAGTACTTC.